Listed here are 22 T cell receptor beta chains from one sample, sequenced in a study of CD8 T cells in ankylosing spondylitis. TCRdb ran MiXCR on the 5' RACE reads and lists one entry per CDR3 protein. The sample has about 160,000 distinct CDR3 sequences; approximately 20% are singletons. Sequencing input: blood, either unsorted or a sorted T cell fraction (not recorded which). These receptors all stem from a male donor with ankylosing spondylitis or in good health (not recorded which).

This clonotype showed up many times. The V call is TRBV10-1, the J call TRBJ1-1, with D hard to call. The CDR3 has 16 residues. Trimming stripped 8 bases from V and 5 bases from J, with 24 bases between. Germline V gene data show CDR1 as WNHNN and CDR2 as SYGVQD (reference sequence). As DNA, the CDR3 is TGCGCCAGCTCCTCGGGAGGGAAATGGCCGGGGACTGAAGCTTTCTTT. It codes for CASSSGGKWPGTEAFF.

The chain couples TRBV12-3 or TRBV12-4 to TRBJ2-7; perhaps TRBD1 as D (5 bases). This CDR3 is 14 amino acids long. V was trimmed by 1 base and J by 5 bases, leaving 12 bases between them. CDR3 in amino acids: CASSLGRAYHEQYF. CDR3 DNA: TGTGCCAGCAGTTTAGGCAGGGCGTACCACGAGCAGTACTTC.

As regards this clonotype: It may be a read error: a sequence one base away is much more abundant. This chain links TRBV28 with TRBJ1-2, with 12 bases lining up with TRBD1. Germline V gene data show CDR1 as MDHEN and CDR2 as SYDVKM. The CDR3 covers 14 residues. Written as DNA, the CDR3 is TGTGCCACCCTCGAGGGACAGGGGGCGATCGGCTTCACCTTC. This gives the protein CATLEGQGAIGFTF.

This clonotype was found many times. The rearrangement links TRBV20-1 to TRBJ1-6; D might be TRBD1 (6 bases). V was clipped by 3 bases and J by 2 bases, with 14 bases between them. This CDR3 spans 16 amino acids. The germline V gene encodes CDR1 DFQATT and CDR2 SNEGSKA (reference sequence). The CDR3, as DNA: TGCAGTGCTAGGCTCGGCAGGGGCACCTATAATTCACCCCTCCACTTT. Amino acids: CSARLGRGTYNSPLHF.

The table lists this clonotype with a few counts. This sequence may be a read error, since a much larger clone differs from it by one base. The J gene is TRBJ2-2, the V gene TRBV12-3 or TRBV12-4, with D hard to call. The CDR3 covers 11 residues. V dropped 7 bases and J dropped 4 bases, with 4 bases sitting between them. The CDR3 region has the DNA TGTGCCAGCATTTTCACCGGGGAGCTGTTTTTT. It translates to CASIFTGELFF.

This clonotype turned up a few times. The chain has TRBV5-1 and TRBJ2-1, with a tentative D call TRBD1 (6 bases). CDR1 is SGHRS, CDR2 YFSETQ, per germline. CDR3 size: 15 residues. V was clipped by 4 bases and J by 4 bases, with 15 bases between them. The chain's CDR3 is CASSSGQSFYNEQFF. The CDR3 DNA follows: TGCGCCAGCAGCAGCGGACAGTCCTTTTACAATGAGCAGTTCTTC.

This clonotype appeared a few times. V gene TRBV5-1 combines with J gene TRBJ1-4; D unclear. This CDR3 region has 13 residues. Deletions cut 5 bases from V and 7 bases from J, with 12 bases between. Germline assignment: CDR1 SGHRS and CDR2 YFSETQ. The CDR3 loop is CASRSGFGEKLFF. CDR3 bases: TGCGCCAGCAGGTCGGGATTCGGTGAAAAACTGTTTTTT.

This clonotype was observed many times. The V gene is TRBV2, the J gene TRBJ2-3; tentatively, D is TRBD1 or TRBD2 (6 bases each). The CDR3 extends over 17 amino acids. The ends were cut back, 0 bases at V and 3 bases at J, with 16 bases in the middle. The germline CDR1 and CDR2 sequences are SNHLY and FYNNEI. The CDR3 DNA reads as TGTGCCAGCAGTGAAGCGCTGTTTGGGGGGCTGACAGATACGCAGTATTTT. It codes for CASSEALFGGLTDTQYF. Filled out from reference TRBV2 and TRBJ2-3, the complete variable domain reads EPEVTQTPSHQVTQMGQEVILRCVPISNHLYFYWYRQILGQKVEFLVSFYNNEISEKSEIFDDQFSVERPDGSNFTLKIRSTKLEDSAMYFCASSEALFGGLTDTQYFGPGTRLTVL.

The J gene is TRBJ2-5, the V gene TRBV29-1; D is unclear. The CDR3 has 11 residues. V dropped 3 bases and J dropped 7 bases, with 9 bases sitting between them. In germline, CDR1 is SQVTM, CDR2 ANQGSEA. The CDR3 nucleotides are TGCAGCGTTGACTCTCGTCTGACCCAGTACTTC. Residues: CSVDSRLTQYF.

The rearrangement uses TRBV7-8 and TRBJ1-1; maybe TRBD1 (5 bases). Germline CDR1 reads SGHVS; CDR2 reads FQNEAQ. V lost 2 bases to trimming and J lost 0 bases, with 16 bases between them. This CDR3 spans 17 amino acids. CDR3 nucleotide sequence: TGTGCCAGCAGCTTATCCGGGGGTATCCTCATGAACACTGAAGCTTTCTTT. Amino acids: CASSLSGGILMNTEAFF.

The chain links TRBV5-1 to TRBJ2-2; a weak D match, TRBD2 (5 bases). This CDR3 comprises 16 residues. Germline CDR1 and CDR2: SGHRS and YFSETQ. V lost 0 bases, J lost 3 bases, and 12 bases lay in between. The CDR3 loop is CASSLEPAEYTGELFF. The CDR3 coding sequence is TGCGCCAGCAGCTTGGAGCCAGCGGAGTACACCGGGGAGCTGTTTTTT. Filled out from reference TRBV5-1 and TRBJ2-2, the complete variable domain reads KAGVTQTPRYLIKTRGQQVTLSCSPISGHRSVSWYQQTPGQGLQFLFEYFSETQRNKGNFPGRFSGRQFSNSRSEMNVSTLELGDSALYLCASSLEPAEYTGELFFGEGSRLTVL.

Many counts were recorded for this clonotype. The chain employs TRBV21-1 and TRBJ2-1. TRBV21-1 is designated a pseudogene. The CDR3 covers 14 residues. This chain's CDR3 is CASSIYMADDEQFF. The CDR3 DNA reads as TGTGCCAGCAGCATATATATGGCGGACGATGAGCAGTTCTTC.

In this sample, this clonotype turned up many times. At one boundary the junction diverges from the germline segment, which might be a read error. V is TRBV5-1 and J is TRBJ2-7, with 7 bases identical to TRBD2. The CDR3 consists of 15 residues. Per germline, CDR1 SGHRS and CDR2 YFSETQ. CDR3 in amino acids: CASSLRGGSIYEQYF. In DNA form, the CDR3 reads TGTGCCAGCAGCTTGAGGGGCGGGAGCATCTACGAGCAGTACTTC. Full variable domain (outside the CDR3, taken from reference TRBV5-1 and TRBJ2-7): KAGVTQTPRYLIKTRGQQVTLSCSPISGHRSVSWYQQTPGQGLQFLFEYFSETQRNKGNFPGRFSGRQFSNSRSEMNVSTLELGDSALYLCASSLRGGSIYEQYFGPGTRLTVT.

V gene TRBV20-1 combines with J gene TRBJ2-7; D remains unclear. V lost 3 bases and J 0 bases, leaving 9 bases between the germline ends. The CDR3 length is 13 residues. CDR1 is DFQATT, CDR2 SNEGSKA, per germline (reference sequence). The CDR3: CSARAGPSYEQYF. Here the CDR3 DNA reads TGCAGTGCTAGGGCTGGGCCCTCCTACGAGCAGTACTTC.

The chain's CDR3 is CATGGRVYGNEQFF. In nucleotides, the CDR3 is TGTGCCACTGGGGGCAGGGTGTATGGCAATGAGCAGTTCTTC. J is TRBJ2-1 and V is TRBV6-1, with D possibly being TRBD1 (6 bases). Trimming removed 10 bases from V and 6 bases from J, with 19 bases in between. Per the germline V gene, CDR1 is MNHNS and CDR2 is SASEGT. The CDR3 loop spans 14 amino acids.

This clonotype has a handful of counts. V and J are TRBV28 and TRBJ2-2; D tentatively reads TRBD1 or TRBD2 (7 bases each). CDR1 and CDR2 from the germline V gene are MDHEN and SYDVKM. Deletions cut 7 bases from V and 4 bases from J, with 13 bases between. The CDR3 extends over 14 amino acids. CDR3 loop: CASIQGGLTGELFF. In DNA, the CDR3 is TGTGCCAGCATTCAGGGGGGGCTCACCGGGGAGCTGTTTTTT.

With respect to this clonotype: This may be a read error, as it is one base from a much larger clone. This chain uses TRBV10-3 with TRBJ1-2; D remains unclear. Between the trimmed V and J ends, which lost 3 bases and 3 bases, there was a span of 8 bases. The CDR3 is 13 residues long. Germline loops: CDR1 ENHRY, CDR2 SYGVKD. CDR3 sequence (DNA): TGTGCCATCAGTGACAACAGATACTATGGCTACACCTTC. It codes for CAISDNRYYGYTF.

The CDR3 nucleotides are TGTGCCAGCAGCCCGCCAGGGCCTATACTAGCGGGAGGGTTCAATGAGCAGTTCTTC. The encoded protein is CASSPPGPILAGGFNEQFF. The chain couples TRBV11-2 to TRBJ2-1, with 13 bases lining up with TRBD2. Germline trimming cut 5 bases from V and 6 bases from J; bases unmatched to any gene: 16. The CDR3 consists of 19 residues. Per germline, CDR1 SGHAT and CDR2 FQNNGV.

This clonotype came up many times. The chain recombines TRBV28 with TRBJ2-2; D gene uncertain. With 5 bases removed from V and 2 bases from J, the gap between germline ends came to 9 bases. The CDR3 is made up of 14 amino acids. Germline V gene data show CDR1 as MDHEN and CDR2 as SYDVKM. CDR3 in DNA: TGTGCCAGCAGTCTGCAATCCAACACCGGGGAGCTGTTTTTT. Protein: CASSLQSNTGELFF.

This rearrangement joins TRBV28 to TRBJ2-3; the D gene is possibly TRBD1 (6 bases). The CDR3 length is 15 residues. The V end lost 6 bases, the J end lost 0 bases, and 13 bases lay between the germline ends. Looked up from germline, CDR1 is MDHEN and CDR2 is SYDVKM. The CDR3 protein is CASRSYQGSTDTQYF. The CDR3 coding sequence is TGTGCCAGCAGGTCCTATCAGGGGAGCACAGATACGCAGTATTTT.

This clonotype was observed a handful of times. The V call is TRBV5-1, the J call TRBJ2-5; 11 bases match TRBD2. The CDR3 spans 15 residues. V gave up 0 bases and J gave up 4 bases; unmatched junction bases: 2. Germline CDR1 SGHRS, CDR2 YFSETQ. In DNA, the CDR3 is TGCGCCAGCAGCTTGGCAACTAGCGGGAGAGAGACCCAGTACTTC. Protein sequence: CASSLATSGRETQYF.

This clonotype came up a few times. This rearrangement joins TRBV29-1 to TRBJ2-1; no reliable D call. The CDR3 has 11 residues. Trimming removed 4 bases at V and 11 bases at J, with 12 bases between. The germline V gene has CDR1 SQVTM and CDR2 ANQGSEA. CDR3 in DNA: TGCAGCGTTGGAGACTCAGAGCAGCAGTTCTTC. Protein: CSVGDSEQQFF.